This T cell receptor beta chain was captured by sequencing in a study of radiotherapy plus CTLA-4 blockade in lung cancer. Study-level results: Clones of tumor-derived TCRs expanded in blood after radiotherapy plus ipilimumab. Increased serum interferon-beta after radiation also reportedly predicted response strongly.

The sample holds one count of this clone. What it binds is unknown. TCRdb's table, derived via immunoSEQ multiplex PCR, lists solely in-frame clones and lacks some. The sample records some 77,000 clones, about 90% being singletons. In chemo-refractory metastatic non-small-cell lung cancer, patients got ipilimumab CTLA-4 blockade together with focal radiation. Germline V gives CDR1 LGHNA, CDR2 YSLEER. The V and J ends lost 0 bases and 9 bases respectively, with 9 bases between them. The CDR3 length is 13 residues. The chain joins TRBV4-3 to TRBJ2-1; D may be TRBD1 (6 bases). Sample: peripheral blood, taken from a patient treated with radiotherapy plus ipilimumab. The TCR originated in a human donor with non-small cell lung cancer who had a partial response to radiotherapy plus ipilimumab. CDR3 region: CASSQDRGGEQFF. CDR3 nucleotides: TGCGCCAGCAGCCAAGATCGAGGGGGTGAGCAGTTCTTC.